The clone carrying this T cell receptor (beta chain) was seen repeatedly, ten times or more. Per the germline V gene, CDR1 is SQVTM and CDR2 is ANQGSEA. V was pared by 2 bases and J by 1 base, with 10 bases between. The CDR3 length is 14 residues. The data are from a study of T-cell reconstitution after alpha-beta-depleted transplantation in children. Unique molecular identifiers were incorporated during preparation of the TCRbeta library. TCRdb re-called the PCR reads with MiXCR, one entry per CDR3 protein. The table lists nearly 400,000 distinct CDR3 sequences, about 20% of them singletons. This TCR derives from a human donor who donated a stem cell graft to a child with acute myeloid leukemia. The source was PBMCs from the stem cell graft donor, collected from the stem cell graft. The chain combines TRBV29-1 with TRBJ2-3; D possibly uses TRBD1 or TRBD2 (5 bases each). CDR3 in amino acids: CSVEWGRGTDTQYF. The CDR3 region has the DNA TGCAGCGTTGAATGGGGGAGAGGCACAGATACGCAGTATTTT.